The following is a T cell receptor beta chain sequence with its context. The target antigen is unknown. Germline assignment: CDR1 KGHSH and CDR2 LQKENI. CDR3 length: 13 amino acids. Trimming took off 3 bases at V and 3 bases at J, with 7 bases between the two ends. This sample was included in a study of cytomegalovirus exposure and HLA in healthy donors. Profiling relied on immunoSEQ multiplex PCR, and the TCRdb table lists in-frame clones only, not all of them. The sample has 130,000 or so clones, about 87% seen once. Study findings and constraints: In vitro testing confirmed a few CMV-associated chains as specific for CMV antigens. The tendency of first-cohort TCR clusters to co-occur in the roughly 130 validation repertoires emerged from a later analysis.

The chain employs TRBV18 and TRBJ2-3; TRBD1 is a possible D gene (5 bases). Sequencing was done on a sample of PBMCs. The sequence came from a woman in her 30s in good health and CMV-seropositive. CDR3 region: CASSPSGTDTQYF. The CDR3 DNA reads as TGTGCCAGCTCACCTTCAGGGACAGATACGCAGTATTTT.